The source of this TCR beta chain is a study of T cells in Graves' hyperthyroidism and ophthalmopathy. Germline V gives CDR1 MNHNS, CDR2 SASEGT. V shed 6 bases and J 7 bases; nucleotides not matched to a gene: 7. The CDR3 has 15 amino acids. TCR beta CDR3 regions were amplified from RNA transcripts. The HTBI primer set was used in a first-round RT-PCR of the TCR CDR3. TCRdb recomputed calls from the multiplex PCR reads with MiXCR, one row per CDR3 protein. The table records about 360,000 distinct CDR3 sequences, 25% of them present only once. This TCR was sampled from a man aged 50 to 59 with Graves' hyperthyroidism. The chain uses TRBV6-1 and TRBJ1-4; 11 nucleotides agree with TRBD1. Material: blood. The CDR3 DNA follows: TGTGCCAGCAGACCGGACAGGGGGCGAAGTGAAAAACTGTTTTTT. Its protein product is CASRPDRGRSEKLFF.